The 8 T cell receptor beta chains in this list originate from one sample, sequenced in a study of cytotoxic CD8 clonotypes in ibrutinib-treated CLL. Sequencing was performed with immunoSEQ multiplex PCR; in TCRdb, only in-frame clones are kept and a portion is missing. The table has tens of thousands of clones, approximately 82% seen once. The sample was PBMCs, taken after 24 months of ibrutinib treatment. The source is a human donor with chronic lymphocytic leukemia.

V and J are TRBV9 and TRBJ2-3; 13 bases are shared with TRBD2. CDR1 SGDLS and CDR2 YYNGEE come from the germline V gene. The CDR3 length is 14 residues. With V trimmed by 4 bases and J by 6 bases, 2 bases remained unmatched. This CDR3 is CASSPGLAGDTQYF. The CDR3 DNA reads TGTGCCAGCAGCCCGGGACTAGCGGGGGATACGCAGTATTTT.

V gene TRBV2 combines with J gene TRBJ2-5; TRBD1 or TRBD2 may be the D gene (6 bases each). Trimming removed 5 bases from V and 5 bases from J, with 12 bases in between. This CDR3 is built from 13 residues. Germline CDR1 SNHLY, CDR2 FYNNEI. The CDR3 protein is CASSWGAMETQYF. The CDR3 DNA follows: TGTGCCAGCAGTTGGGGGGCAATGGAGACCCAGTACTTC.

J is TRBJ2-7 and V is TRBV27; TRBD2 matches 10 bases. This CDR3 spans 18 amino acids. Trimming removed 0 bases from V and 0 bases from J; junction bases left unmatched: 8. Per the germline V gene, CDR1 is MNHEY and CDR2 is SMNVEV (reference sequence). This CDR3 is CASSLSPPGLANSYEQYF. The CDR3 nucleotides read TGTGCCAGCAGTTTATCGCCCCCGGGACTAGCGAACTCCTACGAGCAGTACTTC.

The chain carries TRBV7-9 and TRBJ2-3, with TRBD2 matching over 8 bases. Losses at the gene ends were 5 bases for V and 3 bases for J; bases not matched to a gene: 1. The CDR3 consists of 13 residues. The germline V gene encodes CDR1 SEHNR and CDR2 FQNEAQ (reference sequence). CDR3 coding DNA: TGTGCCAGCAGCCAGCGGGAGACAGATACGCAGTATTTT. It translates to CASSQRETDTQYF.

This clone was picked up one time. The chain employs TRBV15 and TRBJ1-1; 8 nucleotides agree with TRBD1. Germline lookup yields CDR1 LNHNV and CDR2 YYDKDF (reference sequence). V lost 1 base and J lost 6; bases outside the gene matches: 4. This CDR3 is 14 amino acids long. Here the CDR3 DNA reads TGTGCCACCAGCAGAGGGGAGGGACAGGCTGAAGCTTTCTTT. It encodes CATSRGEGQAEAFF. Full variable domain (outside the CDR3, taken from reference TRBV15 and TRBJ1-1): DAMVIQNPRYQVTQFGKPVTLSCSQTLNHNVMYWYQQKSSQAPKLLFHYYDKDFNNEADTPDNFQSRRPNTSFCFLDIRSPGLGDTAMYLCATSRGEGQAEAFFGQGTRLTVV.

The rearrangement links TRBV5-4 to TRBJ2-1, with 8 bases lining up with TRBD1. The CDR3 consists of 17 residues. The junction had 8 bases not matched to a gene; V was cut back by 3 bases and J by 0 bases. The germline CDR1 and CDR2 sequences are SGHNT and YYREEE (reference sequence). The CDR3 nucleotides are TGTGCCAGCAGCTCCTCGAGACAGGGGCGCTCCTACAATGAGCAGTTCTTC. Translation gives CASSSSRQGRSYNEQFF.

This chain links TRBV18 with TRBJ1-1; tentative D call: TRBD1 (5 bases). Germline V CDR1 and CDR2: KGHSH, LQKENI. CDR3 size: 15 residues. Trimming pared 6 bases from V and 0 bases from J, leaving 14 bases between. The CDR3 region has the DNA TGTGCCAGCTCGCTCGACAGTACTATGAACACTGAAGCTTTCTTT. Residues: CASSLDSTMNTEAFF.

This rearrangement joins TRBV7-3 to TRBJ2-5, with D perhaps TRBD2 (6 bases). Between the trimmed V and J ends, which lost 5 bases and 0 bases, there was a span of 13 bases. This CDR3 is built from 15 residues. CDR1 is SGHTA, CDR2 FQGTGA, per germline. CDR3 amino acids: CASSETGENQETQYF. The CDR3, as DNA: TGTGCCAGCAGCGAAACGGGGGAAAACCAAGAGACCCAGTACTTC.